The 17 T cell receptor beta chains listed next were all sequenced from one sample in a study of blood T cell repertoires in COVID-19. The assay was immunoSEQ multiplex PCR, and TCRdb's table has in-frame clones only and misses some. The sample has fewer than 700,000 clones; roughly 89% are singletons. The source material was peripheral blood. Receptor source: a woman between 45 and 65 years old with COVID-19, enrolled during active disease.

V usage is TRBV29-1 and J usage is TRBJ2-7, with D possibly being TRBD2 (6 bases). This CDR3 spans 13 amino acids. Trimming cost V 5 bases and J 1 base, with 12 bases left between them. Germline-derived CDR1 and CDR2 are SQVTM and ANQGSEA. CDR3: CSVLGLGSYEQYF. CDR3 bases: TGCAGCGTTCTGGGACTCGGTTCCTACGAGCAGTACTTC.

The rearrangement uses TRBV28 and TRBJ1-1; D remains ambiguous. Looked up from germline, CDR1 is MDHEN and CDR2 is SYDVKM. The V and J ends lost 0 bases and 2 bases respectively, with 13 bases between them. The CDR3 has 16 amino acids. DNA of the CDR3: TGTGCCAGCAGTTTATGGATTTGGGCCGGAAACACTGAAGCTTTCTTT. It translates to CASSLWIWAGNTEAFF.

This clone was picked up a small number of times. This rearrangement joins TRBV19 to TRBJ2-7; 7 bases align to TRBD2. The CDR3 totals 16 residues. Germline V gives CDR1 LNHDA, CDR2 SQIVND (reference sequence). J lost 0 bases, V lost 6 bases, and 11 bases had no gene match. The CDR3 reads CASSPGPRTSSYEQYF. The CDR3 bases are TGTGCCAGTAGCCCTGGCCCCCGGACTAGCTCCTACGAGCAGTACTTC.

This clone was observed once. The chain uses TRBV2 and TRBJ1-3; D is unclear. CDR3 length equals 14 residues. Trimming pared 2 bases from V and 1 base from J, leaving 6 bases between. Germline CDR1 SNHLY, CDR2 FYNNEI. The CDR3 is CASSERRSGNTIYF. Here the CDR3 DNA reads TGTGCCAGCAGTGAACGCAGATCTGGAAACACCATATATTTT.

The CDR3 spells CASSQAGTVYGYTF. DNA of the CDR3: TGTGCCAGCAGCCAAGCCGGGACAGTGTATGGCTACACCTTC. The rearrangement uses TRBV14 and TRBJ1-2; 7 bases map to TRBD1. Germline trimming cut 1 base from V and 5 bases from J; bases unmatched to any gene: 4. CDR3 length: 14 amino acids. Germline V gives CDR1 SGHDN, CDR2 FVKESK.

The chain is built from TRBV28 and TRBJ1-2; a possible D gene is TRBD1 (6 bases). The V gene's germline CDR1 is MDHEN and CDR2 SYDVKM. V lost 8 bases to trimming and J lost 7 bases, with 14 bases between them. The CDR3 length is 12 residues. The CDR3 DNA sequence: TGTGCCAGCTATATACAGGGTAGTGGCTACACCTTC. This sequence encodes CASYIQGSGYTF.

The V call is TRBV7-2, the J call TRBJ1-1; D gene unclear. The CDR3 has 15 amino acids. Looked up from germline, CDR1 is SGHTA and CDR2 is FQGNSA. Trimming pared 5 bases from V and 10 bases from J, leaving 23 bases between. The CDR3 here is CASSPTGREVWGAFF. Written as DNA, the CDR3 is TGTGCCAGCAGCCCCACCGGAAGGGAGGTTTGGGGAGCTTTCTTT.

This chain uses TRBV5-1 with TRBJ2-3; D gene uncertain. Germline V CDR1 and CDR2: SGHRS, YFSETQ. Trimming removed 4 bases at V and 1 base at J, with 10 bases between. The CDR3 runs 14 residues. The CDR3 DNA follows: TGCGCCAGCAGCCTCTTTGGCCGCACAGATACGCAGTATTTT. It is translated as CASSLFGRTDTQYF.

The chain joins TRBV11-3 to TRBJ1-3; the D is unclear. Germline V gene sequence: CDR1 SGHNT, CDR2 YENEEA. Between the trimmed V and J ends, which lost 4 bases and 0 bases, there was a span of 7 bases. The CDR3 sequence is 14 residues long. This CDR3 reads CASSSSYSGNTIYF. The CDR3 DNA sequence: TGTGCCAGCAGCTCGTCCTACTCTGGAAACACCATATATTTT.

The chain recombines TRBV10-3 with TRBJ1-2, with D uncertain. Per the germline V gene, CDR1 is ENHRY and CDR2 is SYGVKD. Trimming took 7 bases from V and 6 from J, leaving 12 bases between them. The CDR3 sequence is 12 residues long. CDR3 nucleotide sequence: TGTGCCATCAATGGAGCGGGGAATGGCTACACCTTC. Protein product: CAINGAGNGYTF.

The rearrangement joins TRBV10-3 to TRBJ2-1; 15 nucleotides agree with TRBD2. CDR1 is ENHRY, CDR2 SYGVKD, per germline. The J segment lost 6 bases and the V segment lost 10 bases, leaving 13 bases of the junction unmatched. This CDR3 spans 17 amino acids. The CDR3 DNA reads as TGTGCCACGAGGACTAGCGGGGGGGCAGTGCTTGTCAATGAGCAGTTCTTC. This codes for CATRTSGGAVLVNEQFF.

The V and J genes are TRBV19 and TRBJ1-2; D unclear. The CDR3 has 12 amino acids. V was pared by 8 bases and J by 3 bases, with 10 bases between. Germline V gene data show CDR1 as LNHDA and CDR2 as SQIVND (reference sequence). The CDR3 sequence is CASYRRDYGYTF. CDR3 DNA sequence: TGTGCCAGTTATAGGCGGGACTATGGCTACACCTTC.

The sample holds a few counts of this clone. This sample also contains other DNA sequences that code for the same CDR3. V gene TRBV6-5 combines with J gene TRBJ1-2; D unresolved. CDR1 and CDR2 from the germline V gene are MNHEY and SVGAGI. Between the trimmed V and J ends, which lost 8 bases and 5 bases, there was a span of 15 bases. This CDR3 has 13 residues. CDR3 residues: CASRTDRDYGYTF. The CDR3 DNA sequence: TGTGCCAGCCGAACCGATCGGGATTATGGCTACACCTTC.

The rearrangement joins TRBV7-2 to TRBJ2-3, with TRBD2 identical over 8 bases. CDR3 length equals 16 residues. Unmatched junction bases numbered 8, after V lost 2 bases and J lost 4 bases. Germline lookup yields CDR1 SGHTA and CDR2 FQGNSA. The CDR3 region is CASSLSGGLGADTQYF. CDR3 sequence (DNA): TGTGCCAGCAGCTTAAGTGGGGGACTAGGCGCAGATACGCAGTATTTT.

The chain recombines TRBV12-3 or TRBV12-4 with TRBJ1-2; no clear D gene. The CDR3 has 13 residues. V lost 3 bases to trimming and J lost 4 bases, with 9 bases between them. The CDR3 DNA sequence: TGTGCCAGCAGTTTTGCCAGATCCTATGGCTACACCTTC. Protein sequence: CASSFARSYGYTF.

The rearrangement uses TRBV5-4 and TRBJ1-2; tentative D call: TRBD1 (5 bases). The ends were cut back, 0 bases at V and 0 bases at J, with 9 bases in the middle. The CDR3 totals 15 residues. Germline lookup yields CDR1 SGHNT and CDR2 YYREEE (reference sequence). For the CDR3, the DNA is TGTGCCAGCAGCTTGGGCCAGGGCGCTAACTATGGCTACACCTTC. This gives the protein CASSLGQGANYGYTF. Variable domain in full (rest from reference TRBV5-4 and TRBJ1-2): ETGVTQSPTHLIKTRGQQVTLRCSSQSGHNTVSWYQQALGQGPQFIFQYYREEENGRGNFPPRFSGLQFPNYSSELNVNALELDDSALYLCASSLGQGANYGYTFGSGTRLTVV.

The rearrangement uses TRBV28 and TRBJ2-1; TRBD2 matches at 7 bases. J gave up 5 bases and V 1 base, and 2 bases lay outside the gene matches. From germline, CDR1 is MDHEN and CDR2 SYDVKM. CDR3 size: 14 residues. CDR3 residues: CASSLSGGNNEQFF. The DNA for the CDR3 is TGTGCCAGCAGTTTATCCGGGGGGAACAATGAGCAGTTCTTC.